This TCR beta chain was obtained from a study of cytomegalovirus exposure and HLA in healthy donors. Using immunoSEQ multiplex PCR, the repertoire was profiled, and TCRdb retains in-frame clones only, with some absent. Of about 160,000 clones listed, roughly 95% are singletons. Germline trimming cut 7 bases from V and 1 base from J; bases unmatched to any gene: 5. The V gene's germline CDR1 is LNHDA and CDR2 SQIVND (reference sequence). This CDR3 has 14 residues. The sample consisted of PBMCs. The sequence derives from a woman aged 18-29 years in good health and CMV-seronegative. V and J are TRBV19 and TRBJ1-1, with 8 bases lining up with TRBD1. The CDR3 nucleotides read TGTGCCAGTACTCGGGACAGGAGGAACACTGAAGCTTTCTTT. It yields the protein CASTRDRRNTEAFF.